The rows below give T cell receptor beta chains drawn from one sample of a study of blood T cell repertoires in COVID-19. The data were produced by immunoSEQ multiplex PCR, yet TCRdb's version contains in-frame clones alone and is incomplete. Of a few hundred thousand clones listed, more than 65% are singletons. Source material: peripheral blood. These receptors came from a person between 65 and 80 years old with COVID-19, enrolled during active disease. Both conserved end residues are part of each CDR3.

cdr3_aa: CASSLDRPDIYEQYF
cdr3_length: 15
j_call: TRBJ2-7
v_call: TRBV11-3

cdr3_aa: CASSLGGKPPQHF
cdr3_length: 13
j_call: TRBJ1-5
v_call: TRBV28

cdr3_aa: CSVEGTAYEQYF
cdr3_length: 12
j_call: TRBJ2-7
v_call: TRBV29-1

cdr3_aa: CASSFRGSGDTQYF
cdr3_length: 14
j_call: TRBJ2-3
v_call: TRBV19

cdr3_aa: CASSLVSGGSEQYF
cdr3_length: 14
j_call: TRBJ2-7
v_call: TRBV11-2

cdr3_aa: CASSTSGPPHEQFF
cdr3_length: 14
j_call: TRBJ2-1
v_call: TRBV6-5

cdr3_aa: CASSTSGGAGETQYF
cdr3_length: 15
j_call: TRBJ2-5
v_call: TRBV7-9

cdr3_aa: CASSYRGNEQYF
cdr3_length: 12
j_call: TRBJ2-7
v_call: TRBV6-6

cdr3_aa: CASSQGAGGYTDTQYF
cdr3_length: 16
j_call: TRBJ2-3
v_call: TRBV4-1

cdr3_aa: CASSTPGQAEAFF
cdr3_length: 13
j_call: TRBJ1-1
v_call: TRBV9

cdr3_aa: CASSQGGPSYNEQFF
cdr3_length: 15
j_call: TRBJ2-1
v_call: TRBV3-1/TRBV3-2

cdr3_aa: CAWNRLAGGYNEQFF
cdr3_length: 15
j_call: TRBJ2-1
v_call: TRBV30

cdr3_aa: CASSDLTGTGGSPLHF
cdr3_length: 16
j_call: TRBJ1-6
v_call: TRBV6-1

cdr3_aa: CASSTRPGGAGGYTF
cdr3_length: 15
j_call: TRBJ1-2
v_call: TRBV7-9

cdr3_aa: CASSQDRSGNQPQHF
cdr3_length: 15
j_call: TRBJ1-5
v_call: TRBV4-2

cdr3_aa: CASSQGVPPNEKLFF
cdr3_length: 15
j_call: TRBJ1-4
v_call: TRBV5-5

cdr3_aa: CASSGDPSGNTIYF
cdr3_length: 14
j_call: TRBJ1-3
v_call: TRBV5-4

cdr3_aa: CASSKGQLTGNTIYF
cdr3_length: 15
j_call: TRBJ1-3
v_call: TRBV7-2

cdr3_aa: CASSQSPPGQESLPSYEQYF
cdr3_length: 20
j_call: TRBJ2-7
v_call: TRBV4-2

cdr3_aa: CASSMAPTGVPSAFF
cdr3_length: 15
j_call: TRBJ1-1
v_call: TRBV19

cdr3_aa: CASSSSGTGGYEQYF
cdr3_length: 15
j_call: TRBJ2-7
v_call: TRBV5-1

cdr3_aa: CASSLTFGGETQYF
cdr3_length: 14
j_call: TRBJ2-5
v_call: TRBV7-2

cdr3_aa: CASSGGTEAFF
cdr3_length: 11
j_call: TRBJ1-1
v_call: TRBV5-5

cdr3_aa: CASSEARKTGELFF
cdr3_length: 14
j_call: TRBJ2-2
v_call: TRBV6-1

cdr3_aa: CASSTPSGRGPKELFF
cdr3_length: 16
j_call: TRBJ2-2
v_call: TRBV6-6

cdr3_aa: CASSPYGRGRDGYTF
cdr3_length: 15
j_call: TRBJ1-2
v_call: TRBV7-2

cdr3_aa: CASSLDSQGLFF
cdr3_length: 12
j_call: TRBJ1-4
v_call: TRBV5-4

cdr3_aa: CASSPRTGRTYNEQFF
cdr3_length: 16
j_call: TRBJ2-1
v_call: TRBV4-3

cdr3_aa: CSASSILSRQGYAF
cdr3_length: 14
j_call: TRBJ1-2
v_call: TRBV20-1

cdr3_aa: CASTPSGYAGYTF
cdr3_length: 13
j_call: TRBJ1-2
v_call: TRBV7-9

cdr3_aa: CASSLGQGSQPQHF
cdr3_length: 14
j_call: TRBJ1-5
v_call: TRBV5-6

cdr3_aa: CASSVAGDFTEAFF
cdr3_length: 14
j_call: TRBJ1-1
v_call: TRBV9

cdr3_aa: CASSLGTGFFGNTIYF
cdr3_length: 16
j_call: TRBJ1-3
v_call: TRBV5-6

cdr3_aa: CASTWAENTEAFF
cdr3_length: 13
j_call: TRBJ1-1
v_call: TRBV7-9

cdr3_aa: CATSGSGFVGYTF
cdr3_length: 13
j_call: TRBJ1-2
v_call: TRBV15

cdr3_aa: CASSLTGEHQPQHF
cdr3_length: 14
j_call: TRBJ1-5
v_call: TRBV5-1

cdr3_aa: CASSPGFSTDTQYF
cdr3_length: 14
j_call: TRBJ2-3
v_call: TRBV14

cdr3_aa: CASSLTSGGTDTQYF
cdr3_length: 15
j_call: TRBJ2-3
v_call: TRBV7-2

cdr3_aa: CASTRQAASGNTIYF
cdr3_length: 15
j_call: TRBJ1-3
v_call: TRBV19

cdr3_aa: CASSQTRPGTGVYSPLHF
cdr3_length: 18
j_call: TRBJ1-6
v_call: TRBV27

cdr3_aa: CASSQRQEATNEKLFF
cdr3_length: 16
j_call: TRBJ1-4
v_call: TRBV4-1

cdr3_aa: CASSRGGTGPNQPQHF
cdr3_length: 16
j_call: TRBJ1-5
v_call: TRBV19

cdr3_aa: CATSRARPGGYTF
cdr3_length: 13
j_call: TRBJ1-2
v_call: TRBV15

cdr3_aa: CASSLLTVGRAEAFF
cdr3_length: 15
j_call: TRBJ1-1
v_call: TRBV11-1

cdr3_aa: CASRPPGAYNEQFF
cdr3_length: 14
j_call: TRBJ2-1
v_call: TRBV28

cdr3_aa: CASSPNGGPYEQYF
cdr3_length: 14
j_call: TRBJ2-7
v_call: TRBV7-2

cdr3_aa: CASGRTGGWGYGYTF
cdr3_length: 15
j_call: TRBJ1-2
v_call: TRBV7-2

cdr3_aa: CATSDLGVKETQYF
cdr3_length: 14
j_call: TRBJ2-5
v_call: TRBV24-1

cdr3_aa: CASSKNDRDRRSPLHF
cdr3_length: 16
j_call: TRBJ1-6
v_call: TRBV21-1

cdr3_aa: CASSIGQGNTEAFF
cdr3_length: 14
j_call: TRBJ1-1
v_call: TRBV5-4